A single TCR beta chain is shown here with its context. Germline values: CDR1 LNHDA, CDR2 SQIVND (reference sequence). The CDR3 has 15 amino acids. V gave up 5 bases and J gave up 7 bases; unmatched junction bases: 8. These data are taken from a study of siplizumab effects on memory and regulatory T cells. TCRdb keeps only in-frame clones here, not all; method: immunoSEQ multiplex PCR. The sample lists roughly 92,000 clones, 94% occurring once. Source material: non-Treg CD4+ T cells sorted from blood. The chain employs TRBV19 and TRBJ1-4; 9 nucleotides line up with TRBD1. This receptor was obtained from a human donor in good health. As DNA, the CDR3 is TGTGCCAGTAGTCTAAACACAGGGGGCGGTGAAAAACTGTTTTTT. This codes for CASSLNTGGGEKLFF.